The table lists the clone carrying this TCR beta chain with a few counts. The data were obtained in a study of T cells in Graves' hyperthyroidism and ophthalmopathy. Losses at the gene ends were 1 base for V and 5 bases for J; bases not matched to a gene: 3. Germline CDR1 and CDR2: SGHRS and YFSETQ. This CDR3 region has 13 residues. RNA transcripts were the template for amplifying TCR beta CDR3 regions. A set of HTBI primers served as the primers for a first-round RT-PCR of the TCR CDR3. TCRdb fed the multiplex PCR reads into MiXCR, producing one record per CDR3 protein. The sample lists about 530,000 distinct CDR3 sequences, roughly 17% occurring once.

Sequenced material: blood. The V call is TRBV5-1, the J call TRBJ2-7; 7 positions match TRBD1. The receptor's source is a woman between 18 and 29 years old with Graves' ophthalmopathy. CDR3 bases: TGCGCCAGCAGCTTGACAGGGGACCACGAGCAGTACTTC. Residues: CASSLTGDHEQYF.